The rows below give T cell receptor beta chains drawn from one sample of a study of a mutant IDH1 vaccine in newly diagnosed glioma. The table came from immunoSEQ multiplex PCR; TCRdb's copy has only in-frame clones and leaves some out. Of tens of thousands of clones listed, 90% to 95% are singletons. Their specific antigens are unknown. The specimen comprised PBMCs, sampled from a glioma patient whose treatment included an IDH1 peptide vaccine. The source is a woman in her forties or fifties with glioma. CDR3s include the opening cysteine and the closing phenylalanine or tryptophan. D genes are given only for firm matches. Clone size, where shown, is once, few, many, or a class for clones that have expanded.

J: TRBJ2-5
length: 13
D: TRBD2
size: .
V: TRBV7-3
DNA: TGTGCCAGCAGCGCACTAGCGTCGGAGACCCAGTACTTC
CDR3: CASSALASETQYF

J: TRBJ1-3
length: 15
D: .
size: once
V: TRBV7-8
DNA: TGTGCCAGCAGCGGATCCGCCCCGTCTGGAAACACCATATATTTT
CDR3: CASSGSAPSGNTIYF

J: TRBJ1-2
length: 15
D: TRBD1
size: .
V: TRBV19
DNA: TGTGCCAGTAGTGGAGGAAATGTTGGGACAGTTGGCTACACCTTC
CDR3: CASSGGNVGTVGYTF

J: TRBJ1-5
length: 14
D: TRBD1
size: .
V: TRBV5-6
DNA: TGTGCCAGCAGCTTTGGACAGGCCAATCAGCCCCAGCATTTT
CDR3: CASSFGQANQPQHF

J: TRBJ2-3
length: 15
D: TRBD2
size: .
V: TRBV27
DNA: TGTGCCAGCAGTTTATCCCGACTAGCGGCGGATACGCAGTATTTT
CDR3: CASSLSRLAADTQYF

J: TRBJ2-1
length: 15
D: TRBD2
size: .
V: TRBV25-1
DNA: TGTGCCAGCAGTGAACTAACTAGCGGGAGGGATGAGCAGTTCTTC
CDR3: CASSELTSGRDEQFF

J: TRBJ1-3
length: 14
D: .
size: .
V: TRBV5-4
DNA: TGTGCCAGCAGCCTCGACGGGGGAGGAAACACCATATATTTT
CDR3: CASSLDGGGNTIYF

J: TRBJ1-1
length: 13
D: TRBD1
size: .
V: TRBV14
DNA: TGTGCCAGCAGCCAGTGGCAGGGGGCAGAAGCTTTCTTT
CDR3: CASSQWQGAEAFF

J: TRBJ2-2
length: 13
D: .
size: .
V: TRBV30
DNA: TGTGCCTGGAGTGTACAAGGTACCGGGGAGCTGTTTTTT
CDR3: CAWSVQGTGELFF

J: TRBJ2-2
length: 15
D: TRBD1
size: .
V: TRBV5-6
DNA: TGTGCCAGCAGCTCGACAGGGCGGTACACCGGGGAGCTGTTTTTT
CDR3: CASSSTGRYTGELFF

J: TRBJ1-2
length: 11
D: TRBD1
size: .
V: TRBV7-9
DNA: TGTGCCAGCAGCTTAAAGGGGGCAGGGAGCTTC
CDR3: CASSLKGAGSF

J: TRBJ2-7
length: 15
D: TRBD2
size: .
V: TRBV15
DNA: TGTGCCACCAGATCCCCCGGAGCTAGCGGGAGCGAGCAGTACTTC
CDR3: CATRSPGASGSEQYF

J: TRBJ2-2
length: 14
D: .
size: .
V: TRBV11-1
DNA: TGTGCCAGCAGCCGGGGGTCGAACACCGGGGAGCTGTTTTTT
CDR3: CASSRGSNTGELFF

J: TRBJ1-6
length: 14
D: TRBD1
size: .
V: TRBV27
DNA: TGTGCCAGCAGTTGGACAGGGGTGAATTCACCCCTCCACTTT
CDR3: CASSWTGVNSPLHF

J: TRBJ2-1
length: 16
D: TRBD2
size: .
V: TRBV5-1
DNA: TGCGCCAGCAGCTTTCTAGCGGGGGCTGGTCATGATGAGCAGTTCTTC
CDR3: CASSFLAGAGHDEQFF

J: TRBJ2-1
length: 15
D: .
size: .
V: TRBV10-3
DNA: TGTGCCATCAGTGAGTCGAGGGGTAGCTTGGGTGAGCAGTTCTTC
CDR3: CAISESRGSLGEQFF

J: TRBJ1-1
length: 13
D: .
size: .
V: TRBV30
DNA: TGTGCCTGGAGTGTAGGGGATAACACTGAAGCTTTCTTT
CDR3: CAWSVGDNTEAFF

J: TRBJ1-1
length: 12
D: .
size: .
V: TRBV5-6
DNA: TGTGCCAGCAGCTTGTATCGCAGTGAAGCTTTCTTT
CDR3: CASSLYRSEAFF

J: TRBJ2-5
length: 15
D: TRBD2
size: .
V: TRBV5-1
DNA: TGCGCCAGCATCCGGGGGGAGACGGTGGGTGAGACCCAGTACTTC
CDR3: CASIRGETVGETQYF

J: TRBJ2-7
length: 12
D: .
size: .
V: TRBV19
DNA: TGTGCCAGTAGTATCATGGGGTCCGAGCAGTACTTC
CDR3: CASSIMGSEQYF

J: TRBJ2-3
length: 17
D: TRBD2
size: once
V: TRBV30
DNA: TGTGCCTGGAGTCCGGGGACTAGCGGGAAACGCACAGATACGCAGTATTTT
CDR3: CAWSPGTSGKRTDTQYF

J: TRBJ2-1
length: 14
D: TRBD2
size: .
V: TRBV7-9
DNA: TGTGCCAGCAGACAACTAGCGGGTTCCAATGAGCAGTTCTTC
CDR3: CASRQLAGSNEQFF

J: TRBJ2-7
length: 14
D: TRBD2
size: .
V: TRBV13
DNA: TGTGCCAGCAGGTCATCTCGACTAGCGGAAAAGCAGTACTTC
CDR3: CASRSSRLAEKQYF

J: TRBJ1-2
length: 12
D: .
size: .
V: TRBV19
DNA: TGTGCCAGTAGTATGAATGGCTATGGCTACACCTTC
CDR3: CASSMNGYGYTF

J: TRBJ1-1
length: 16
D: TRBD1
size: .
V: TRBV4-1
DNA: TGCGCCAGCAGCCGGATCACCGGGACAGCAAACACTGAAGCTTTCTTT
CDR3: CASSRITGTANTEAFF

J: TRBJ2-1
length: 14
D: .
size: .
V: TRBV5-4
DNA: TGTGCCAGCAGCTTGAGTGGTTCACGACCCGAGCAGTTCTTC
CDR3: CASSLSGSRPEQFF

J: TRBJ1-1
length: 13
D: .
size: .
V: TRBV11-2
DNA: TGTGCCAGCAGCTTACAGGGCAACACTGAAGCTTTCTTT
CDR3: CASSLQGNTEAFF

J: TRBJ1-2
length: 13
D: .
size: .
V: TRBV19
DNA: TGTGCCAGTAGTGATGACTCGCCCCATGGCTACACCTTC
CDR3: CASSDDSPHGYTF

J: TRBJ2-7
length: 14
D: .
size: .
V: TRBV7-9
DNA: TGTGCCAGCAGCTCCACCCTCAGGGGTGGAGAGCAGTACTTC
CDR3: CASSSTLRGGEQYF

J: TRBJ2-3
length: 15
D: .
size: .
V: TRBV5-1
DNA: TGCGCCAGCAGCTTGGTCGGGACTTACACAGATACGCAGTATTTT
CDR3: CASSLVGTYTDTQYF

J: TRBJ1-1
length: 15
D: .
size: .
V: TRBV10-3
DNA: TGTGCCATCAGTGAAGGGCTTGAACAGAATACTGAAGCTTTCTTT
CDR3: CAISEGLEQNTEAFF

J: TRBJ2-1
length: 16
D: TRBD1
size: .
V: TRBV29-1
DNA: TGCAGCGTGGAAGGGGACAGGCGCTATGTCCCCAATGAGCAGTTCTTC
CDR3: CSVEGDRRYVPNEQFF

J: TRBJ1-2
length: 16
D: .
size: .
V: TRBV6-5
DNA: TGTGCCAGCAGTTACAGTTGGCAAGGGTCTAACTATGGCTACACCTTC
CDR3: CASSYSWQGSNYGYTF

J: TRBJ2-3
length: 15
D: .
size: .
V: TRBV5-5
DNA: TGTGCCAGCAGCCCATGGGCCACTCCCACAGATACGCAGTATTTT
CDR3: CASSPWATPTDTQYF

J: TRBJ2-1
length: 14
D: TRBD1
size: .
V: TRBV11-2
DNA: TGTGCCAGCAGCTTAGTGACAGGGCGACAAGAGCAGTTCTTC
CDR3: CASSLVTGRQEQFF

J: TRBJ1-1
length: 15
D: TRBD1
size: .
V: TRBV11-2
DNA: TGTGCCAGCAGTTTAGGGTCCGGACAGGACACTGAAGCTTTCTTT
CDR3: CASSLGSGQDTEAFF

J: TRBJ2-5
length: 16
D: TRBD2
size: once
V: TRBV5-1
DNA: TGCGCCAGCAGCCCCCGGACTAGCGGGAGTGGGGAGACCCAGTACTTC
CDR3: CASSPRTSGSGETQYF

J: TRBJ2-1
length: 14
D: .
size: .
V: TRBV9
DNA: TGTGCCAGCAGCGGGGGCAGGGGTTACAATGAGCAGTTCTTC
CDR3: CASSGGRGYNEQFF

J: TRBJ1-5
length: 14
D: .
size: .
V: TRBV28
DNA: TGTGCCAGCAGTTCGCCGGGGGGGTATCAGCCCCAGCATTTT
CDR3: CASSSPGGYQPQHF

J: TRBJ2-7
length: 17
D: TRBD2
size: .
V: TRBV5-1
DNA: TGCGCCAGCAGCCTAGGACTAGCGGGACTAGGCTCCTACGAGCAGTACTTC
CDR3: CASSLGLAGLGSYEQYF

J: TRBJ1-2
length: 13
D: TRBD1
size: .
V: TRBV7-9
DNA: TGCGCCAGCAGCCAGGGGGTTAACTATGGCTACACCTTC
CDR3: CASSQGVNYGYTF

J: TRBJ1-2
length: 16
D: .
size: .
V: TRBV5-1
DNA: TGCGCCAGCAGCTTGGCTTTCGAGGCAGCCGACTATGGCTACACCTTC
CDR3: CASSLAFEAADYGYTF

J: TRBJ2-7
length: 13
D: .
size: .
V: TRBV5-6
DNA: TGTGCCAGCAGCCGTCGGGTAGACTACGAGCAGTACTTC
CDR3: CASSRRVDYEQYF

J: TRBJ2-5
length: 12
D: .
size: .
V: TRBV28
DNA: TGTGCCAGCAGTTCCCCCGCAGAGACCCAGTACTTC
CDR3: CASSSPAETQYF

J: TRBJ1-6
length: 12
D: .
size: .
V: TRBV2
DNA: TGTGCCAGCGAGGAGAGGGCTCCACCCCTCCACTTT
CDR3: CASEERAPPLHF

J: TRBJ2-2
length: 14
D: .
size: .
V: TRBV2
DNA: TGTGCCAGCAGTGTTGGGGACTCCACCGGGGAGCTGTTTTTT
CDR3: CASSVGDSTGELFF

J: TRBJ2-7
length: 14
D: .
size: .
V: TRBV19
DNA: TGTGCCAGTAGTGAGGCCGAGGGCACCTACGAGCAGTACTTC
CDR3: CASSEAEGTYEQYF

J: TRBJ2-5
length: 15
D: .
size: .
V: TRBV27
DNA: TGTGCCAGCAGTCCCCTCTCTTCGGGGCGAGAGACCCAGTACTTC
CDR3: CASSPLSSGRETQYF

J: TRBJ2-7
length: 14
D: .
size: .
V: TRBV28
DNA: TGTGCCAGCAGTCTGTCCCTAGTGGCCTACGAGCAGTACTTC
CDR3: CASSLSLVAYEQYF

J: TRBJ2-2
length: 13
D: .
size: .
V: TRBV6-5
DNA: TGTGCCCGGGAGTGGGGGCCCACCGGGGAGCTGTTTTTT
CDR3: CAREWGPTGELFF

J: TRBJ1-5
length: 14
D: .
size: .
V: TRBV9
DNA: TGTGCCAGCAGCCCCGCGGGAAGGGCAGAGCCCCAGCATTTT
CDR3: CASSPAGRAEPQHF

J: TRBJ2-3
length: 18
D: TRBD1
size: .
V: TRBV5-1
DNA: TGCGCCAGCAGCTTGCAACCCACCGGGACAGGGTACACAGATACGCAGTATTTT
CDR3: CASSLQPTGTGYTDTQYF

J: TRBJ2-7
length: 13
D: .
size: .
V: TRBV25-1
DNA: TGTGCCAGCAGTGAATTATGGGGCTACGAGCAGTACTTC
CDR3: CASSELWGYEQYF

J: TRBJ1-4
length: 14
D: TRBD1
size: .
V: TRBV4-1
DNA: TGCGCCAGCAGCCACTTCGGACAGGGCGAAAAACTGTTTTTT
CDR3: CASSHFGQGEKLFF

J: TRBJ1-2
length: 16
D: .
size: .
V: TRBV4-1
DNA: TGCGCCAGCAGCCGAAAGGGGGACGGGATTCCCTATGGCTACACCTTC
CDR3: CASSRKGDGIPYGYTF

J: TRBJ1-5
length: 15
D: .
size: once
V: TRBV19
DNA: TGTGCCAGTAGTATAGGTAGAAATAGCAATCAGCCCCAGCATTTT
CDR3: CASSIGRNSNQPQHF

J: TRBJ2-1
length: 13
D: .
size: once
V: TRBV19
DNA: TGTGCCAGTAGTATAGTCCCCTGGAATGAGCAGTTCTTC
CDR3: CASSIVPWNEQFF

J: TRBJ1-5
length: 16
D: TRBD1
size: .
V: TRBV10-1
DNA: TGCGCCAGCAGTGAGCCCGGGACAGGGGGCAATCAGCCCCAGCATTTT
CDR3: CASSEPGTGGNQPQHF

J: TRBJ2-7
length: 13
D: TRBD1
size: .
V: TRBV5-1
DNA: TGCGCCAGCCGCCCCGGACAGGGTTACGAGCAGTACTTC
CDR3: CASRPGQGYEQYF